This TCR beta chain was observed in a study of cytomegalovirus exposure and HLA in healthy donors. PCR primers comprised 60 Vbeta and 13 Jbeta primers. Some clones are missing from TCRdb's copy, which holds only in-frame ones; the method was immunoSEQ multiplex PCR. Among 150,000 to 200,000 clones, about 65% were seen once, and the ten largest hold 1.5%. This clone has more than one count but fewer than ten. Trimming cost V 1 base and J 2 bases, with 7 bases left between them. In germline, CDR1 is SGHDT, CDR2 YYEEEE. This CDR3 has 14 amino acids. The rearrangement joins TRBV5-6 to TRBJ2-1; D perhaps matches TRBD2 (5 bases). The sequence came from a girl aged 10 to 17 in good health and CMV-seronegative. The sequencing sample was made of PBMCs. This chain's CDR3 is CASSLTAAYNEQFF. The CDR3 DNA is TGTGCCAGCAGCTTGACAGCGGCCTACAATGAGCAGTTCTTC.